This entry is about one TCR beta chain. The CDR3 covers 17 residues. CDR1 is MGHRA, CDR2 YSYEKL, per germline. Trimming shortened V by 0 bases and J by 1 base, and 15 bases separated the two germline ends. These data originate in a study of blood T cell repertoires in COVID-19. The overall study: The study drew acute and convalescent COVID-19 samples from the United States, Italy and Spain. Sample material is recorded as cDNA or gDNA derived from T cells, B-cell-depleted T cells, or PBMCs.

Study processing details: The authors estimated nucleated cell counts from reference gene primer amplification. The repertoire was sequenced with immunoSEQ multiplex PCR; TCRdb's copy has only in-frame clones and lacks some. V, J and clone size were drawn from that table, and D and trimming were deduced from the DNA. The repertoire includes hundreds of thousands of clones, about 89% of them detected once, and around 8% sits in the top ten. While infection was still active, Seattle patients were enrolled and then followed longitudinally. This chain links TRBV4-1 with TRBJ1-1; D ambiguous. The source material was peripheral blood. The origin of this receptor is a woman aged 50 to 65 with COVID-19, enrolled during active disease. The CDR3 spells CASSQDEVRGKNTEAFF. For the CDR3, the DNA is TGCGCCAGCAGCCAAGATGAGGTCCGGGGAAAGAACACTGAAGCTTTCTTT.